This TCR beta chain comes out of a study of siplizumab effects on memory and regulatory T cells. Roughly 10^5 TCR templates were measured in each sample. This table comes from immunoSEQ multiplex PCR, and its TCRdb copy is limited to in-frame clones, with some not included. The sample includes 100,000 or so clones, roughly nine tenths of them seen just once. A note on this clone: Its specificity is unknown.

Study-wide results and limits: Tregs that proliferated in siplizumab cultures did not have their suppressive function confirmed. Unstimulated subsets contained matches for only a minor fraction of alloreactive clones. Unstimulated naive T cells seemed to show more diversity than memory cells did, and they also seemed to be among the major contributors to the alloresponse.

Germline CDR1 SGHVS, CDR2 FQNEAQ. Trimming removed 5 bases from V and 0 bases from J, with 3 bases in between. The CDR3 loop spans 12 amino acids. The receptor was derived from a human donor in good health. The sample consisted of Tregs sorted from blood. The V gene is TRBV7-8, the J gene TRBJ2-3, with D hard to call. The CDR3 loop reads CASSPSTDTQYF. CDR3 sequence (DNA): TGTGCCAGCAGCCCTAGCACAGATACGCAGTATTTT.